This is a list of T cell receptor beta chains from one sample in a study of blood T cell repertoires in COVID-19. The data were produced by immunoSEQ multiplex PCR, yet TCRdb's version contains in-frame clones alone and is incomplete. The sample lists 150,000 to 200,000 clones; around nine tenths were seen once. Sequenced material: peripheral blood. These receptor sequences come from a man between 60 and 75 years old with active or convalescent COVID-19. CDR3s include the opening cysteine and the closing phenylalanine or tryptophan. D genes are given only for firm matches. Part of the rows lack a size; the others show once, few, many or a class for expanded clones.

TRBJ1-1	TRBV10-3	NA	NA	CAIRLNDNQGEAFF	TGTGCCATCAGATTAAATGACAACCAAGGTGAAGCTTTCTTT
TRBJ2-1	TRBV18	NA	TRBD1	CASSPRTGGLYNEQFF	TGTGCCAGCTCACCGAGGACAGGGGGATTGTACAATGAGCAGTTCTTC
TRBJ2-1	TRBV18	NA	TRBD1	CASSPGQGNLHTHNEQFF	TGTGCCAGCTCTCCGGGACAGGGAAATCTGCACACACACAATGAGCAGTTCTTC
TRBJ1-4	TRBV7-9	NA	NA	CASSLAILTGYNEKLFF	TGTGCCAGCAGCTTAGCGATCTTAACAGGTTATAATGAAAAACTGTTTTTT
TRBJ1-1	TRBV7-9	NA	NA	CASSFQGGTEAFF	TGTGCCAGCAGCTTCCAGGGTGGCACTGAAGCTTTCTTT
TRBJ2-1	TRBV19	NA	NA	CASREEGKSNEQFF	TGTGCCAGTAGAGAAGAGGGTAAGTCCAATGAGCAGTTCTTC
TRBJ1-1	TRBV30	NA	NA	CAWSVIGGRGTEAFF	TGTGCCTGGAGTGTAATCGGGGGGCGAGGGACTGAAGCTTTCTTT
TRBJ2-3	TRBV29-1	NA	TRBD2	CSVGGLAGRTDTQYF	TGCAGCGTTGGAGGACTAGCGGGACGCACAGATACGCAGTATTTT
TRBJ2-2	TRBV5-1	NA	TRBD1	CASSLKNWDRGWTGELFF	TGCGCCAGCAGCTTGAAGAACTGGGACAGGGGATGGACCGGGGAGCTGTTTTTT
TRBJ1-5	TRBV6-5	once	NA	CASRDRLYSNQPQHF	TGTGCCAGCAGGGACAGACTCTATAGCAATCAGCCCCAGCATTTT
TRBJ1-1	TRBV27	NA	TRBD1	CASSPLGQGGTEAFF	TGTGCCAGCAGTCCATTGGGACAGGGAGGGACTGAAGCTTTCTTT
TRBJ2-7	TRBV6-1	NA	NA	CASSEFPGEQYF	TGTGCCAGCAGTGAATTCCCGGGGGAGCAGTACTTC
TRBJ1-2	TRBV7-2	NA	NA	CASSLSGRRPYGYTF	TGTGCCAGCAGCTTATCTGGCAGGCGCCCATATGGCTACACCTTC
TRBJ2-7	TRBV5-1	NA	TRBD2	CASSLGTSGTYEQYF	TGCGCCAGCAGCTTGGGTACTAGCGGGACCTACGAGCAGTACTTC